This TCR beta chain was identified during a study of T-cell memory formation after mild COVID-19. This clonotype was seen more than once but under ten times. Its antigen is undetermined. This CDR3 has 15 amino acids. J gave up 5 bases and V 2 bases, and 8 bases lay outside the gene matches. In germline, CDR1 is SGDLS, CDR2 YYNGEE. A single record per CDR3 protein comes from TCRdb applying MiXCR to the 5' RACE reads. The sample carries roughly 600,000 distinct CDR3 sequences, roughly 18% recorded once. Study-level results: Day 37-peaking second-wave clones had unconfirmed SARS-CoV-2 specificity. Clones which contracted sat mainly in CM and EM if CD4+, and in EMRA if CD8+.

Sequences were obtained from PBMCs or a T cell subset sorted from them (not recorded which). This sequence joins TRBV9 and TRBJ1-1; 8 nucleotides line up with TRBD1. The sequence derives from an adult woman who had mild COVID-19 (a few samples of this study predate the infection). Cell type and time point are not known. CDR3 bases: TGTGCCAGCAGCGTGTCAGGGGGCCAGGGGACTGAAGCTTTCTTT. Amino acid sequence: CASSVSGGQGTEAFF.